This entry is about one T cell receptor beta chain. These data belong to a study of blood T cell repertoires in COVID-19. On the study more broadly: Material from acute and convalescent COVID-19 was sourced from the United States, Italy and Spain. T cells, B-cell-depleted T cells, or PBMCs provided the cDNA or gDNA that served as material.

Seattle cases were enrolled at active infection and followed longitudinally. Original data processing: Estimates of nucleated cell counts were drawn from the amplification of reference gene primers. The method was immunoSEQ multiplex PCR; TCRdb's version includes in-frame clones alone and lacks a portion of them. The V and J calls and clone size were taken over from that table, and D and trimming were inferred from the DNA. Among roughly 330,000 clones, 80% to 90% were seen once, and the ten largest hold around 9.9%. V was shortened by 3 bases and J by 1 base, with 13 bases between the two germline ends. This CDR3 comprises 15 residues. Germline CDR1 and CDR2: SGHRS and YFSETQ.

This TCR was recovered from a man aged 25 to 45 with COVID-19, enrolled during active disease. The sequencing input was peripheral blood. The chain recombines TRBV5-1 with TRBJ1-1, with D possibly matching TRBD1 (6 bases). The CDR3 spells CASSWTVPKNTEAFF. For the CDR3, the DNA is TGCGCCAGCAGCTGGACAGTTCCGAAGAACACTGAAGCTTTCTTT.